This entry describes one T cell receptor (beta chain). The sample comes from a study of T cells in localized non-small cell lung cancer. This CDR3 region has 14 residues. Germline V gene data show CDR1 as LNHDA and CDR2 as SQIVND (reference sequence). Trimming pared 2 bases from V and 3 bases from J, leaving 10 bases between. Profiled with immunoSEQ multiplex PCR; TCRdb holds only in-frame clones, not every one. The sample lists about 2,100 clones, around 30% occurring once. This sequence originates from a male donor aged 60 or over with stage I squamous cell lung carcinoma. Sample: normal lung tissue next to the tumor, taken before any cancer treatment. The V gene is TRBV19, the J gene TRBJ2-5; no clear D. CDR3 loop: CASSIMYSKETQYF. The CDR3 bases are TGTGCCAGTAGTATAATGTACAGTAAAGAGACCCAGTACTTC.